The clone carrying this T cell receptor (beta chain) was seen a few times. The target antigen is unknown. Tregs were sorted as CD4+CD25+CD127-/low cells. Adaptor-ligated barcode primers were used to amplify TRBV12-4/TRBJ1-2 clonotypes. TCRdb re-called the multiplex PCR reads through MiXCR, storing one row per CDR3 protein. The sample contains several hundred distinct CDR3 sequences, 10% of which appear only once. Overall study findings and caveats: Roughly an eighth of tumor Treg sequences matched naive CD4+ cells. Tumor-infiltrating Treg TCR alpha and beta sequences overlapped most with tumor naive CD4+ T cells, then blood naive. Tumor memory CD4+ T cell TCR gene usage was found to cluster with blood and lymph node memory CD4+ cells and with lymph node naive CD4+ cells.

The ends were cut back, 5 bases at V and 4 bases at J, with 8 bases in the middle. The CDR3 is 12 amino acids. The sequenced sample was Tregs sorted from blood. V gene TRBV12-3 or TRBV12-4 combines with J gene TRBJ1-2; D ambiguous. The receptor comes from a female donor with breast cancer. CDR3 loop: CASSRTAYGYTF. The CDR3 DNA follows: TGTGCCAGCAGTAGGACCGCCTATGGCTACACCTTC.